This TCR beta chain was profiled in a study of shared T cell receptors in the human thymus. This clone was seen just once. Sequencing was performed with immunoSEQ multiplex PCR; in TCRdb, only in-frame clones are kept and a portion is missing. The sample has 700,000 or so clones, roughly 88% seen once. V gave up 0 bases and J gave up 4 bases, with 25 bases separating them. The CDR3 sequence is 19 residues long. CDR1 SGDLS and CDR2 YYNGEE come from the germline V gene. This sample also belongs to another study, concerning human thymus T cells. That source adds: Corrective heart surgery yielded resections, and these provided the thymus tissue. Within thymic and blood repertoires, V and J gene usage appeared to be biased. Unrelated individuals were reported by related research to share highly overlapping thymic repertoires.

The sequence was collected from a girl less than two years old with a congenital heart defect. Sequenced sample: thymocytes. V is TRBV9 and J is TRBJ1-1; the D gene is possibly TRBD1 (6 bases). The CDR3 reads CASSVVEASTGRLITEAFF. In DNA, the CDR3 is TGTGCCAGCAGCGTAGTTGAGGCGTCAACAGGGCGGCTGATCACTGAAGCTTTCTTT.